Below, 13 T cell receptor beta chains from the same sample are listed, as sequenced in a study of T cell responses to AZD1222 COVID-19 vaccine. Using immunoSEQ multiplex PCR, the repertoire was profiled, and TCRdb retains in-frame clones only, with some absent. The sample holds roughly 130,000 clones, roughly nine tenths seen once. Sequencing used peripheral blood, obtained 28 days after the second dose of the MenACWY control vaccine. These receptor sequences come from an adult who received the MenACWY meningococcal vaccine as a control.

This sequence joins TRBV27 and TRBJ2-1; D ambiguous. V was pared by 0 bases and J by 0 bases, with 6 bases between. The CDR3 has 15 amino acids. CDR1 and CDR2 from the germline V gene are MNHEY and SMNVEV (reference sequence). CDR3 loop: CASSLSSFSYNEQFF. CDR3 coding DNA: TGTGCCAGCAGTTTATCCTCCTTCTCCTACAATGAGCAGTTCTTC.

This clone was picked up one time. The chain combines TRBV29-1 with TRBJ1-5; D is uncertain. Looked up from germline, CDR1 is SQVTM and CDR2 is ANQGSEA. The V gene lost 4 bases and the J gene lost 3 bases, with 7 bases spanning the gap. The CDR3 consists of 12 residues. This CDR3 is CSVGDPNQPQHF. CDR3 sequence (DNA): TGCAGCGTTGGGGATCCCAATCAGCCCCAGCATTTT.

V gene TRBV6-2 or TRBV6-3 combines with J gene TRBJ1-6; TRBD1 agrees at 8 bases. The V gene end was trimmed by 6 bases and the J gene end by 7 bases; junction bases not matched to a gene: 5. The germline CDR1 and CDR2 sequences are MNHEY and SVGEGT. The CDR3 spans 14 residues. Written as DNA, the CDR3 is TGTGCCAGCAGCCGGACAGGGACAAATTCACCCCTCCACTTT. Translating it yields CASSRTGTNSPLHF.

The CDR3 DNA follows: TGTGCCAGCAGTTTACCCAATGGGGAGGGGGCTGAAGCTTTCTTT. Its translation is CASSLPNGEGAEAFF. This chain links TRBV28 with TRBJ1-1, with D possibly TRBD1 on 6 matching bases. Trimming took off 2 bases at V and 6 bases at J, with 16 bases between the two ends. Germline assignment: CDR1 MDHEN and CDR2 SYDVKM. This CDR3 contains 15 residues.

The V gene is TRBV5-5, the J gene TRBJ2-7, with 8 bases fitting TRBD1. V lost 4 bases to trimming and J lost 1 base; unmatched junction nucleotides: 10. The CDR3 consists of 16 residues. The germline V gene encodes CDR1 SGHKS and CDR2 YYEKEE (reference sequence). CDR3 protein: CASSKHEQGVSYEQYF. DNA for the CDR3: TGTGCCAGCAGCAAACACGAACAGGGGGTATCCTACGAGCAGTACTTC.

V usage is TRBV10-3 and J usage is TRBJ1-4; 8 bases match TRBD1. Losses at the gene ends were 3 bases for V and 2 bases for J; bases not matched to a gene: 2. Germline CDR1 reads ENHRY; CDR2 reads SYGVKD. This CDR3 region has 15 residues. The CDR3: CAISEGQGTNEKLFF. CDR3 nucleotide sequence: TGTGCCATCAGTGAAGGACAGGGTACTAATGAAAAACTGTTTTTT.

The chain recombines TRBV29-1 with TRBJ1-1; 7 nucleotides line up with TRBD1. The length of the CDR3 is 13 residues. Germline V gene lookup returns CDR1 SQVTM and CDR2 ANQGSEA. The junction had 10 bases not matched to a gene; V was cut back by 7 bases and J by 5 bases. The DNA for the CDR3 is TGCAGCGACCAACAGGGGCCCCGGACTGAAGCTTTCTTT. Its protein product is CSDQQGPRTEAFF.

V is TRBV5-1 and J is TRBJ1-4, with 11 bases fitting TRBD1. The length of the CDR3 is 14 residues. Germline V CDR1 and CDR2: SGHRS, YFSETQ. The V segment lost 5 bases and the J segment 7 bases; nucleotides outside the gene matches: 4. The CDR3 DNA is TGCGCCAGCAGGACCGGGACAGGGGGTGAAAAACTGTTTTTT. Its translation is CASRTGTGGEKLFF.

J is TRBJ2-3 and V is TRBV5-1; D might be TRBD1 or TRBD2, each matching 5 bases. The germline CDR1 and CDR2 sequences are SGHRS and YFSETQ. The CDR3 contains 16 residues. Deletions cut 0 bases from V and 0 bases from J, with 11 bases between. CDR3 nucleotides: TGCGCCAGCAGCTTGGCAGGGCGGGTAAGCACAGATACGCAGTATTTT. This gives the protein CASSLAGRVSTDTQYF.

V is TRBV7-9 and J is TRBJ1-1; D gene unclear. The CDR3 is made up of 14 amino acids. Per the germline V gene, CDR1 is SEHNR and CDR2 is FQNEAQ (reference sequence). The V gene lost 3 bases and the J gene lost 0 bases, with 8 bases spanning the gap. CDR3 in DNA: TGTGCCAGCAGCTTTCCCTATGTGAACACTGAAGCTTTCTTT. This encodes CASSFPYVNTEAFF. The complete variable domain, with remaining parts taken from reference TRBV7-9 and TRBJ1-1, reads DTGVSQNPRHKITKRGQNVTFRCDPISEHNRLYWYRQTLGQGPEFLTYFQNEAQLEKSRLLSDRFSAERPKGSFSTLEIQRTEQGDSAMYLCASSFPYVNTEAFFGQGTRLTVV.

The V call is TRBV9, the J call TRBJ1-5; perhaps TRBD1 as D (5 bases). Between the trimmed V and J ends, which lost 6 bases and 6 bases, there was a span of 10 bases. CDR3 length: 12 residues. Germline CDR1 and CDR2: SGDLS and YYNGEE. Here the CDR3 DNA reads TGTGCCAGCACCACAACAGGTCAGCCCCAGCATTTT. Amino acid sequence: CASTTTGQPQHF.

For the CDR3, the DNA is TGCGCCAGCAGCCCAAAAGGGGGGGACAGGGGGAGTAACTATGGCTACACCTTC. It specifies CASSPKGGDRGSNYGYTF. The V and J genes are TRBV4-3 and TRBJ1-2; 11 bases are shared with TRBD1. From germline, CDR1 is LGHNA and CDR2 YSLEER. This CDR3 is built from 18 residues. The V segment lost 4 bases and the J segment 1 base; nucleotides outside the gene matches: 11.

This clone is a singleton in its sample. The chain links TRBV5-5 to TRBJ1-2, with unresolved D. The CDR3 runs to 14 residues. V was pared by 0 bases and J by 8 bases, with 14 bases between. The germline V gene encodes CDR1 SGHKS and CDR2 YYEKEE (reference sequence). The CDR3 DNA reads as TGTGCCAGCAGCTTGGGTGAGGGTTTTTTGGGCTACACCTTC. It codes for CASSLGEGFLGYTF.